The T cell receptor beta chain described here comes from a study of radiotherapy plus CTLA-4 blockade in lung cancer. Study conclusions and caveats: In blood, TCR clones derived from the tumor expanded after radiotherapy plus ipilimumab. Interferon-beta and early blood T cell clone dynamics reportedly predicted response best.

Receiving focal radiation plus CTLA-4 blockade with ipilimumab were patients who had chemo-refractory metastatic non-small-cell lung cancer. This clone occurred a few times. What it binds is unknown. Sequencing was performed with immunoSEQ multiplex PCR; in TCRdb, only in-frame clones are kept and a portion is missing. Of tens of thousands of clones in the sample, about 76% are singletons; the top ten hold 8.5% to 9%. The CDR3 contains 15 residues. V was trimmed by 0 bases and J by 4 bases, leaving 12 bases between them. Germline assignment: CDR1 LGHNA and CDR2 YSLEER. The source material was peripheral blood, sampled from a patient treated with radiotherapy plus ipilimumab. The TCR originated in a human donor with non-small cell lung cancer who had a complete response to radiotherapy plus ipilimumab. This chain uses TRBV4-3 with TRBJ1-2; no clear D. Here the CDR3 reads CASSQDNRNSYGYTF. As DNA, the CDR3 is TGCGCCAGCAGCCAAGACAACCGAAACAGCTATGGCTACACCTTC.